These 15 T cell receptor beta chains were sequenced from one sample in a study of cytomegalovirus exposure and HLA in healthy donors. The PCR was carried out with 60 Vbeta primers and 13 Jbeta primers. Sequencing was performed with immunoSEQ multiplex PCR; in TCRdb, only in-frame clones are kept and a portion is missing. The table shows 95,000 to 150,000 clones, with about 85% occurring only once. Sequencing was done on a sample of PBMCs. The receptors derive from a man between 50 and 59 years old in good health and CMV-seronegative.

The chain couples TRBV25-1 to TRBJ2-7, with 9 bases aligning to TRBD2. CDR3 size: 14 residues. Per germline, CDR1 MGHDK and CDR2 SYGVNS. Losses at the gene ends were 7 bases for V and 9 bases for J; bases not matched to a gene: 13. CDR3 sequence: CASTLAGDRVVQYF. The CDR3 DNA reads as TGTGCCAGCACCTTAGCGGGGGATAGGGTTGTGCAGTACTTC.

The chain joins TRBV4-2 to TRBJ2-6; a possible D gene is TRBD1 (6 bases). The V end lost 4 bases, the J end lost 2 bases, and 12 bases lay between the germline ends. CDR3 length equals 16 residues. The germline CDR1 and CDR2 sequences are LGHNA and YNFKEQ. The CDR3 loop reads CASSRRGTPGANVLTF. The CDR3 nucleotides are TGTGCCAGCAGCCGCAGGGGAACCCCTGGGGCCAACGTCCTGACTTTC.

This clone was detected only a few times. This chain joins TRBV19 and TRBJ2-7; TRBD2 is a possible D gene (5 bases). The CDR3 is made up of 16 amino acids. Germline V CDR1 and CDR2: LNHDA, SQIVND (reference sequence). Trimming removed 5 bases at V and 2 bases at J, with 19 bases between. This CDR3 is CASSAEGGEPPYEQYF. The DNA for the CDR3 is TGTGCCAGTAGTGCCGAGGGTGGCGAGCCCCCCTACGAGCAGTACTTC. Filled out from reference TRBV19 and TRBJ2-7, the complete variable domain reads DGGITQSPKYLFRKEGQNVTLSCEQNLNHDAMYWYRQDPGQGLRLIYYSQIVNDFQKGDIAEGYSVSREKKESFPLTVTSAQKNPTAFYLCASSAEGGEPPYEQYFGPGTRLTVT.

The table lists this clone with a count of one. This rearrangement joins TRBV9 to TRBJ1-3; perhaps TRBD1 as D (6 bases). From germline, CDR1 is SGDLS and CDR2 YYNGEE. Trimming shortened V by 7 bases and J by 2 bases, and 16 bases separated the two germline ends. The CDR3 contains 15 residues. CDR3 sequence reads: CASSQGQGTGNTIYF. CDR3 nucleotides: TGTGCCAGCTCGCAGGGGCAGGGTACTGGAAACACCATATATTTT.

The CDR3 nucleotides read TGTGCCAGCAGCTTAGAGGGGCGGAACTACGAGCAGTACTTC. Encoded protein: CASSLEGRNYEQYF. The chain combines TRBV7-9 with TRBJ2-7, with D perhaps matching TRBD1 (5 bases). Trimming cost V 1 base and J 3 bases, with 10 bases left between them. The CDR3 sequence is 14 residues long. CDR1 is SEHNR and CDR2 is FQNEAQ in the germline V gene (reference sequence).

This CDR3 reads CASSSGAGNTIYF. DNA of the CDR3: TGTGCCAGCAGCTCGGGAGCTGGAAACACCATATATTTT. This sequence joins TRBV7-9 and TRBJ1-3; D is unclear. The CDR3 is 13 amino acids. Trimming left V 4 bases short and J 2 bases short, with 6 bases between. CDR1 is SEHNR and CDR2 is FQNEAQ in the germline V gene (reference sequence).

The chain employs TRBV7-3 and TRBJ2-5; 8 positions agree with TRBD1. The J call may be incorrect, as the DNA end agrees better with TRBJ2-7. This CDR3 region has 13 residues. The germline V gene encodes CDR1 SGHTA and CDR2 FQGTGA. The CDR3 spells CASSRDRLDEQYF. The CDR3 nucleotides are TGTGCCAGCAGCAGGGACAGGTTGGACGAGCAGTACTTC.

This clone turned up a few times. This chain uses TRBV6-5 with TRBJ2-1; D remains ambiguous. Trimming removed 10 bases at V and 0 bases at J, with 16 bases between. Germline-derived CDR1 and CDR2 are MNHEY and SVGAGI. The CDR3 is 15 amino acids. CDR3 bases: TGTGCCACCTCCCGAGGTAGCCTCTCCTACAATGAGCAGTTCTTC. It is translated as CATSRGSLSYNEQFF.

CDR3 sequence reads: CASSEAAQGSKFF. As DNA, the CDR3 is TGTGCCAGCAGTGAAGCGGCCCAGGGGTCGAAGTTCTTC. J is TRBJ2-1 and V is TRBV6-1; D might be TRBD1 (6 bases). The ends were cut back, 0 bases at V and 14 bases at J, with 14 bases in the middle. In germline, CDR1 is MNHNS, CDR2 SASEGT. This CDR3 is 13 amino acids long.

The CDR3 nucleotides read TGTGCCAGCAGCTGGGGACTAGCGGGGGTCTCCTACGAGCAGTACTTC. The encoded protein is CASSWGLAGVSYEQYF. The chain recombines TRBV5-8 with TRBJ2-7; 14 bases line up with TRBD2. The V gene end was trimmed by 3 bases and the J gene end by 0 bases; junction bases not matched to a gene: 2. CDR1 SGHTS and CDR2 YDEGEE come from the germline V gene. The CDR3 consists of 16 residues. Supplemented by reference TRBV5-8 and TRBJ2-7, the full variable domain reads EAGVTQSPTHLIKTRGQQATLRCSPISGHTSVYWYQQALGLGLQFLLWYDEGEERNRGNFPPRFSGRQFPNYSSELNVNALELEDSALYLCASSWGLAGVSYEQYFGPGTRLTVT.

V and J are TRBV28 and TRBJ1-5; 7 bases agree with TRBD1. Losses at the gene ends were 7 bases for V and 0 bases for J; bases not matched to a gene: 9. CDR1 is MDHEN, CDR2 SYDVKM, per germline. The CDR3 spans 16 residues. The chain's CDR3 is CASTGRGRYSNQPQHF. CDR3 in DNA: TGTGCCAGCACTGGCAGGGGGAGGTATAGCAATCAGCCCCAGCATTTT.

The chain joins TRBV7-6 to TRBJ1-1; 7 positions match TRBD1. The CDR3 loop spans 14 amino acids. Germline V gene sequence: CDR1 SGHVS, CDR2 FNYEAQ. The ends lost 5 bases at V and 2 bases at J; junction bases unmatched: 5. The CDR3 DNA reads TGTGCCAGCAGCCTCAGGGGGTCCAACACTGAAGCTTTCTTT. This sequence encodes CASSLRGSNTEAFF.

A few counts support this clone. The CDR3 here is CASSPSGGYQETQYF. The CDR3 DNA sequence: TGTGCCAGCTCACCTAGCGGGGGGTACCAAGAGACCCAGTACTTC. The chain uses TRBV18 and TRBJ2-5; 10 nucleotides agree with TRBD2. Germline V gives CDR1 KGHSH, CDR2 LQKENI. The CDR3 is 15 residues long. V dropped 3 bases and J dropped 0; count of bases not matched to a gene: 1. The variable domain in full, completed from reference TRBV18 and TRBJ2-5, reads NAGVMQNPRHLVRRRGQEARLRCSPMKGHSHVYWYRQLPEEGLKFMVYLQKENIIDESGMPKERFSAEFPKEGPSILRIQQVVRGDSAAYFCASSPSGGYQETQYFGPGTRLLVL.

The gene calls are TRBV28 and TRBJ2-7; D may be TRBD2 (6 bases). Per the germline V gene, CDR1 is MDHEN and CDR2 is SYDVKM. The CDR3 spans 12 residues. Trimming shortened V by 5 bases and J by 6 bases, and 11 bases separated the two germline ends. CDR3 coding DNA: TGTGCCAGCAGTCCCCCCGGGGGCGAGCAGTACTTC. The encoded protein is CASSPPGGEQYF. Drawing the rest from reference TRBV28 and TRBJ2-7, the complete variable domain is DVKVTQSSRYLVKRTGEKVFLECVQDMDHENMFWYRQDPGLGLRLIYFSYDVKMKEKGDIPEGYSVSREKKERFSLILESASTNQTSMYLCASSPPGGEQYFGPGTRLTVT.

V gene TRBV7-6 combines with J gene TRBJ2-6; D call uncertain. Trimming took off 3 bases at V and 0 bases at J, with 12 bases between the two ends. Germline loops: CDR1 SGHVS, CDR2 FNYEAQ. This CDR3 has 17 amino acids. As DNA, the CDR3 is TGTGCCAGCAGCTTCCTGTCTCGGAGCTCTGGGGCCAACGTCCTGACTTTC. This sequence encodes CASSFLSRSSGANVLTF.